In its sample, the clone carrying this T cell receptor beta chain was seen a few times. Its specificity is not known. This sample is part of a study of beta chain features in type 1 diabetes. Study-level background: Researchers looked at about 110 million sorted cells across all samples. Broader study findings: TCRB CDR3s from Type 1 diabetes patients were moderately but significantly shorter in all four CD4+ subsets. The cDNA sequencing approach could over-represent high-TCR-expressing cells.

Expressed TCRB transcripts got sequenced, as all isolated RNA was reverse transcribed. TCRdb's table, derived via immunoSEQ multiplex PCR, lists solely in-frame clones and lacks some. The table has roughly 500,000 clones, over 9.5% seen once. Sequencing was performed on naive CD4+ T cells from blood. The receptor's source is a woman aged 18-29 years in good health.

DNA of the CDR3: TGTGCCAGCAGCGAACTAGGCCATATTAATTCACCCCTCCACTTT. Its translation is CASSELGHINSPLHF. The chain is built from TRBV9 and TRBJ1-6, with D uncertain. Germline values: CDR1 SGDLS, CDR2 YYNGEE. CDR3 length: 15 residues. The V gene lost 3 bases and the J gene lost 6 bases, with 13 bases spanning the gap.